These 9 T cell receptor beta chains were all obtained from the same sample, sequenced in a study of response to subunit inactivated influenza vaccine. TCRdb reanalysed the RT-PCR reads using MiXCR and keeps one entry per CDR3 protein. The table shows about 610,000 distinct CDR3 sequences, with 14% occurring only once. This material consisted of PBMCs from blood, taken roughly 13 days after vaccination. Every receptor here comes from a middle-aged man who received an inactivated influenza vaccine.

This clonotype has at least ten counts. The V call is TRBV7-9, the J call TRBJ2-1, with 7 bases identical to TRBD2. The CDR3 has 15 amino acids. The ends lost 5 bases at V and 4 bases at J; junction bases unmatched: 8. In germline, CDR1 is SEHNR, CDR2 FQNEAQ (reference sequence). The CDR3 nucleotides are TGTGCCAGCAGCCCCACCGGGAGGTATTACAATGAGCAGTTCTTC. Protein: CASSPTGRYYNEQFF.

This clonotype was seen ten or more times. The chain is built from TRBV11-2 and TRBJ2-5, with 15 bases matching TRBD2. Germline trimming cut 5 bases from V and 4 bases from J; bases unmatched to any gene: 11. The germline gives CDR1 SGHAT, CDR2 FQNNGV. The length of the CDR3 is 18 residues. The CDR3 DNA is TGTGCCAGCAGCCATCGACCAGGACTAGCGGGAGGGTCAGAGACCCAGTACTTC. Translation gives CASSHRPGLAGGSETQYF.

This clonotype was seen a few times. The chain is built from TRBV6-1 and TRBJ2-1; 11 nucleotides match TRBD2. The CDR3 runs to 18 residues. J lost 3 bases, V lost 0 bases, and 7 bases had no gene match. Germline CDR1 reads MNHNS; CDR2 reads SASEGT. CDR3 protein: CASSEAQTSGGLYNEQFF. The CDR3 nucleotides are TGTGCCAGCAGTGAAGCGCAAACTAGCGGGGGTCTCTACAATGAGCAGTTCTTC.

This clonotype was found a few times. The rearrangement links TRBV6-5 to TRBJ2-5, with TRBD2 as a possible D gene (5 bases). CDR3 length: 14 residues. Trimming left V 0 bases short and J 6 bases short, with 11 bases between. The germline CDR1 and CDR2 sequences are MNHEY and SVGAGI. In nucleotides, the CDR3 is TGTGCCAGCAGTTACTCTGGGGAGCGGAAGACCCAGTACTTC. Translating it yields CASSYSGERKTQYF.

The chain couples TRBV5-1 to TRBJ2-7, with 12 bases fitting TRBD2. Germline assignment: CDR1 SGHRS and CDR2 YFSETQ. This CDR3 region has 16 residues. Trimming cost V 4 bases and J 0 bases; bases outside gene matches: 5. The chain's CDR3 is CASSPRLAGDSYEQYF. The CDR3 DNA is TGCGCCAGCAGCCCCCGACTAGCGGGAGACTCCTACGAGCAGTACTTC.

This clonotype was counted many times. The CDR3 sequence is CASSPTRSWAGVSYEQYF. In nucleotides, the CDR3 is TGTGCCAGCAGTCCGACGCGGAGTTGGGCGGGAGTCTCCTACGAGCAGTACTTC. This chain connects TRBV28 to TRBJ2-7, with 7 bases aligning to TRBD2. Per germline, CDR1 MDHEN and CDR2 SYDVKM. The CDR3 totals 18 residues. V shed 5 bases and J 0 bases; nucleotides not matched to a gene: 16.

This chain joins TRBV4-3 and TRBJ2-1, with unresolved D. Germline CDR1 is LGHNA and CDR2 is YSLEER. Trimming removed 5 bases at V and 5 bases at J, with 13 bases between. The CDR3 totals 14 residues. Here the CDR3 DNA reads TGCGCCAGCAGCAGACGCGCTCCAAACAATGAGCAGTTCTTC. Amino acids: CASSRRAPNNEQFF.

The chain employs TRBV4-2 and TRBJ2-7; the D gene is possibly TRBD1 (5 bases). The CDR3 length is 16 residues. CDR1 and CDR2 from the germline V gene are LGHNA and YNFKEQ. V dropped 0 bases and J dropped 0 bases, with 12 bases sitting between them. The DNA of the CDR3 is TGTGCCAGCAGCCAAGATACGACAGTCGTCTCCTACGAGCAGTACTTC. This codes for CASSQDTTVVSYEQYF.

The rearrangement joins TRBV5-1 to TRBJ1-1; TRBD1 is a possible D gene (5 bases). Germline V gives CDR1 SGHRS, CDR2 YFSETQ. V shed 3 bases and J shed 0 bases, with 9 bases lying between them. The CDR3 consists of 14 residues. This CDR3 reads CASSWDGVNTEAFF. DNA for the CDR3: TGCGCCAGCAGCTGGGACGGGGTGAACACTGAAGCTTTCTTT.